This entry is about one TCR beta chain. Its target is not known. V shed 5 bases and J shed 0 bases, with 15 bases lying between them. The CDR3 runs to 16 residues. Germline V gene sequence: CDR1 SGDLS, CDR2 YYNGEE. Produced via immunoSEQ multiplex PCR; TCRdb's table is partial and in-frame only. The profile shows around 1,200 clones, around a third of them singletons. This entry comes from a study of T cells in localized non-small cell lung cancer. Notes on the study in general: Heterogeneity cannot be ruled out, as sequencing used one tumor region only. Greater blood T cell density accompanied longer overall survival. Appearances in adjacent lung were noted for a median roughly 50 of the top 100 tumor clones. Adjacent uninvolved lung had the highest clonality, suggesting focused antigen responses.

V gene TRBV9 combines with J gene TRBJ1-3; no definite D call. This TCR was sampled from a male donor older than 55 with stage I squamous cell lung carcinoma. The source material was normal lung tissue next to the tumor, sampled before any cancer treatment. The chain's CDR3 is CASSTAVLDSGNTIYF. In DNA, the CDR3 is TGTGCCAGCAGTACTGCGGTACTCGACTCTGGAAACACCATATATTTT. Filled out from reference TRBV9 and TRBJ1-3, the complete variable domain reads DSGVTQTPKHLITATGQRVTLRCSPRSGDLSVYWYQQSLDQGLQFLIQYYNGEERAKGNILERFSAQQFPDLHSELNLSSLELGDSALYFCASSTAVLDSGNTIYFGEGSWLTVV.